The 24 T cell receptor beta chains in this list originate from one sample, sequenced in a study of shared clonotypes between healthy human individuals. It was CD45RO-negative cells, positively selected for CCR7, that made up naive CD8 cells, with terminally differentiated effector memory CD45RA+ cells excluded. TCRdb keeps only in-frame clones here, not all; method: immunoSEQ multiplex PCR. The sample contains 1.5 million to 2.5 million clones, 85% to 95% of which appear only once. The sample comprised naive CD8+ T cells sorted from blood. Receptors were obtained from a man younger than 35 in good health.

This clone is a singleton in its sample. V and J are TRBV27 and TRBJ1-2; 7 nucleotides match TRBD1. After removal of 5 bases from V and 0 bases from J, the junction contained 3 bases not matched to a gene. The germline V gene has CDR1 MNHEY and CDR2 SMNVEV (reference sequence). The CDR3 loop spans 14 amino acids. The chain's CDR3 is CASSAGQTNYGYTF. CDR3 DNA sequence: TGTGCCAGCAGTGCGGGACAGACTAACTATGGCTACACCTTC.

The J gene is TRBJ1-5, the V gene TRBV6-5; D gene uncertain. V was cut by 6 bases and J by 0 bases, with 9 bases left in between. Germline V gene lookup returns CDR1 MNHEY and CDR2 SVGAGI. The CDR3 length is 14 residues. This chain's CDR3 is CASSQDGSNQPQHF. The CDR3 coding sequence is TGTGCCAGCAGCCAGGACGGTAGCAATCAGCCCCAGCATTTT.

This chain uses TRBV19 with TRBJ2-2; 7 positions match TRBD1. The CDR3 runs 15 residues. Unmatched junction bases numbered 10, after V lost 6 bases and J lost 6 bases. Germline V lookup: CDR1 LNHDA, CDR2 SQIVND (reference sequence). CDR3 in amino acids: CASSLIDRAAGELFF. DNA of the CDR3: TGTGCCAGTAGCCTCATCGACAGGGCTGCCGGGGAGCTGTTTTTT.

The gene calls are TRBV4-3 and TRBJ2-3; 14 positions agree with TRBD2. The trim removed 1 base at V and 3 bases at J, leaving 3 bases unmatched. Germline V gene data show CDR1 as LGHNA and CDR2 as YSLEER. The CDR3 runs 17 residues. In nucleotides, the CDR3 is TGCGCCAGCAGCCAAGCGGGGACTAGCGGGAGTACAGATACGCAGTATTTT. It yields the protein CASSQAGTSGSTDTQYF.

A note on this clone: Additional DNA sequences in this sample encode the identical CDR3. The V gene is TRBV27, the J gene TRBJ2-1; 7 bases align to TRBD1. V shed 0 bases and J 5 bases; nucleotides not matched to a gene: 7. CDR3 size: 16 residues. The germline gives CDR1 MNHEY, CDR2 SMNVEV (reference sequence). In DNA, the CDR3 is TGTGCCAGCAGTTTATCCCCCGGGACAGCGGACAATGAGCAGTTCTTC. Protein product: CASSLSPGTADNEQFF.

A note on this clone: The same CDR3 is also encoded by other DNA sequences in this sample. This rearrangement joins TRBV19 to TRBJ2-7; no firm D call. The V and J ends lost 2 bases and 0 bases respectively, with 5 bases between them. CDR1 is LNHDA and CDR2 is SQIVND in the germline V gene (reference sequence). This CDR3 is 13 amino acids long. CDR3 residues: CASSIIGSYEQYF. The CDR3 DNA sequence: TGTGCCAGTAGTATAATCGGCTCCTACGAGCAGTACTTC.

This clone occurred once. The rearrangement joins TRBV29-1 to TRBJ1-1; D gene uncertain. Trimming pared 4 bases from V and 3 bases from J, leaving 9 bases between. Germline V gives CDR1 SQVTM, CDR2 ANQGSEA. The CDR3 consists of 12 residues. The CDR3 spells CSVVLTDTEAFF. The CDR3 nucleotides read TGCAGCGTTGTTCTCACCGACACTGAAGCTTTCTTT.

As to this clone: At the DNA level, this CDR3 is encoded by other sequences in the same sample as well. The chain employs TRBV29-1 and TRBJ2-5; TRBD2 matches at 10 bases. This CDR3 has 14 residues. Germline CDR1 is SQVTM and CDR2 is ANQGSEA. J lost 1 base, V lost 4 bases, and 3 bases had no gene match. CDR3 sequence: CSVGLAGTQETQYF. CDR3 in DNA: TGCAGCGTTGGACTAGCGGGCACCCAAGAGACCCAGTACTTC.

The genes are TRBV21-1 and TRBJ2-3. TRBV21-1 is noted as a pseudogene. This CDR3 contains 10 residues. CDR3 region: CASNPRAQYF. CDR3 in DNA: TGTGCCAGCAACCCCCGTGCGCAGTATTTT.

This chain connects TRBV5-1 to TRBJ2-5, with 7 bases aligning to TRBD1. The CDR3 extends over 15 amino acids. Trimming took 0 bases from V and 4 from J; bases not matched to a gene: 6. Germline loops: CDR1 SGHRS, CDR2 YFSETQ. DNA of the CDR3: TGCGCCAGCAGCTTGGTAGGACAGGTTACAGAGACCCAGTACTTC. Amino acid sequence: CASSLVGQVTETQYF.

The V call is TRBV7-2, the J call TRBJ2-7; D assignment may be TRBD1 or TRBD2 (5 bases each). The CDR3 contains 15 residues. Trimming stripped 2 bases from V and 3 bases from J, with 14 bases between. Germline V gene lookup returns CDR1 SGHTA and CDR2 FQGNSA. In DNA form, the CDR3 reads TGTGCCAGCAGCTTAATTCGGGGCGGGTACTACGAGCAGTACTTC. It specifies CASSLIRGGYYEQYF.

The chain carries TRBV6-6 and TRBJ2-2; TRBD1 matches 9 bases. The CDR3 covers 15 residues. Germline lookup yields CDR1 MNHNY and CDR2 SVGAGI (reference sequence). J was trimmed by 5 bases and V by 5 bases; bases with no gene match: 6. The CDR3 sequence is CASSQGQGRTGELFF. The CDR3 nucleotides read TGTGCCAGCAGTCAAGGACAGGGGAGAACCGGGGAGCTGTTTTTT.

The gene calls are TRBV11-2 and TRBJ2-1; D is unclear. Germline V gene data show CDR1 as SGHAT and CDR2 as FQNNGV. The CDR3 totals 14 residues. The germline V and J ends were trimmed by 4 bases and 0 bases, with 7 bases remaining between them. The CDR3 region is CASSSWNSYNEQFF. The CDR3 DNA is TGTGCCAGCAGCTCGTGGAACTCCTACAATGAGCAGTTCTTC.

This chain joins TRBV6-6 and TRBJ1-6; D gene uncertain. Germline lookup yields CDR1 MNHNY and CDR2 SVGAGI (reference sequence). The CDR3 has 15 residues. With 2 bases removed from V and 4 bases from J, the gap between germline ends came to 9 bases. The CDR3 sequence is CASSYGPRYNSPLHF. The CDR3 region has the DNA TGTGCCAGCAGTTACGGACCTAGATATAATTCACCCCTCCACTTT.

This clone was counted a single time. The gene calls are TRBV2 and TRBJ2-7, with 8 nucleotides matching TRBD1. Germline CDR1 is SNHLY and CDR2 is FYNNEI. The V gene end was trimmed by 2 bases and the J gene end by 3 bases; junction bases not matched to a gene: 9. This CDR3 contains 16 residues. Here the CDR3 DNA reads TGTGCCAGCAGTGAATCCCTGGACAGGGCAGGCTACGAGCAGTACTTC. This gives the protein CASSESLDRAGYEQYF.

A single count supports this clone. The chain employs TRBV28 and TRBJ2-2; D may be TRBD1 or TRBD2 (5 bases each). Trimming stripped 1 base from V and 3 bases from J, with 15 bases between. Germline V gene data show CDR1 as MDHEN and CDR2 as SYDVKM. This CDR3 is built from 17 residues. The CDR3 sequence: CASSLSAGRVDTGELFF. The CDR3 nucleotides are TGTGCCAGCAGTTTATCCGCGGGCAGGGTAGACACCGGGGAGCTGTTTTTT.

The chain links TRBV6-4 to TRBJ1-5; D is possibly TRBD1 (6 bases). Germline V CDR1 and CDR2: MRHNA, SNTAGT. The CDR3 runs 18 residues. Between the trimmed V and J ends, which lost 2 bases and 2 bases, there was a span of 19 bases. The CDR3 sequence is CASSDQAGVGGGNQPQHF. DNA for the CDR3: TGTGCCAGCAGTGACCAGGCGGGCGTAGGGGGGGGCAATCAGCCCCAGCATTTT.

The rearrangement links TRBV6-6 to TRBJ1-1; D not certain. The CDR3 has 14 residues. With 2 bases removed from V and 5 bases from J, the gap between germline ends came to 12 bases. Germline V gene sequence: CDR1 MNHNY, CDR2 SVGAGI (reference sequence). The CDR3 nucleotides read TGTGCCAGCAGTTACGAGCTCGGGTTGACTGAAGCTTTCTTT. Amino acids: CASSYELGLTEAFF.

J is TRBJ2-2 and V is TRBV27, with D tentatively TRBD1 or TRBD2 (5 bases each). The germline CDR1 and CDR2 sequences are MNHEY and SMNVEV (reference sequence). Trimming removed 7 bases from V and 7 bases from J, with 16 bases in between. The CDR3 has 14 amino acids. CDR3: CASTNPWGIGELFF. As DNA, the CDR3 is TGTGCCAGCACCAACCCTTGGGGGATCGGGGAGCTGTTTTTT.

The V gene is TRBV19, the J gene TRBJ1-1; D is unresolved. Germline V gene lookup returns CDR1 LNHDA and CDR2 SQIVND (reference sequence). This CDR3 contains 15 residues. Trimming took 1 base from V and 1 from J, leaving 10 bases between them. The CDR3 nucleotides are TGTGCCAGTAGTATAGGAGTGATCGGGAACACTGAAGCTTTCTTT. As protein: CASSIGVIGNTEAFF. Together with reference TRBV19 and TRBJ1-1, the CDR3 gives the full variable domain: DGGITQSPKYLFRKEGQNVTLSCEQNLNHDAMYWYRQDPGQGLRLIYYSQIVNDFQKGDIAEGYSVSREKKESFPLTVTSAQKNPTAFYLCASSIGVIGNTEAFFGQGTRLTVV.

This clone appeared a single time. J is TRBJ1-1 and V is TRBV28; TRBD1 matches 7 bases. Looked up from germline, CDR1 is MDHEN and CDR2 is SYDVKM. CDR3 length: 14 residues. Germline trimming cut 3 bases from V and 4 bases from J; bases unmatched to any gene: 5. The CDR3 spells CASSFGTVSTEAFF. The CDR3, as DNA: TGTGCCAGCAGTTTCGGGACAGTCAGCACTGAAGCTTTCTTT.

The chain recombines TRBV7-9 with TRBJ1-3; D gene uncertain. This CDR3 region has 16 residues. Germline V gene sequence: CDR1 SEHNR, CDR2 FQNEAQ (reference sequence). Trimming took off 0 bases at V and 4 bases at J, with 13 bases between the two ends. The CDR3 bases are TGTGCCAGCAGCTTAGCAGGAGAATTGCGGGGAAACACCATATATTTT. Translating it yields CASSLAGELRGNTIYF.

Concerning this clone itself: This sample includes further DNA sequences coding for the same CDR3. The V gene is TRBV10-3, the J gene TRBJ2-5; D remains unclear. Trimming pared 2 bases from V and 1 base from J, leaving 5 bases between. The CDR3 has 13 residues. Germline loops: CDR1 ENHRY, CDR2 SYGVKD. CDR3: CAISEGGQETQYF. The CDR3 nucleotides read TGTGCCATCAGTGAGGGCGGCCAAGAGACCCAGTACTTC.

This rearrangement joins TRBV6-5 to TRBJ1-2; D possibly corresponds to TRBD1 (6 bases). Germline values: CDR1 MNHEY, CDR2 SVGAGI. The CDR3 covers 14 residues. V was clipped by 5 bases and J by 4 bases, with 14 bases between them. The CDR3 here is CASSTQGSPYGYTF. The CDR3 coding sequence is TGTGCCAGCAGTACACAGGGAAGCCCCTATGGCTACACCTTC.